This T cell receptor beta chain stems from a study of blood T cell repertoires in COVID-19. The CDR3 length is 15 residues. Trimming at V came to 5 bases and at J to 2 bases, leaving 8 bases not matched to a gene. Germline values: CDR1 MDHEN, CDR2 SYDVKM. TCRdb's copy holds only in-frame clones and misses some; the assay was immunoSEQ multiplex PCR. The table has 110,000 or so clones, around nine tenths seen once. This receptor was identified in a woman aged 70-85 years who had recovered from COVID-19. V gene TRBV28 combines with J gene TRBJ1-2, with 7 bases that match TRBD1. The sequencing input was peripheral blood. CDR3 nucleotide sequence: TGTGCCAGCAGTGCGAGCCCGGGACAGAACTATGGCTACACCTTC. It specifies CASSASPGQNYGYTF.